This entry lists 17 T cell receptor beta chains sequenced from one sample in a study of T cells in Graves' hyperthyroidism and ophthalmopathy. Authors of the study amplified TCR beta CDR3 regions from RNA transcripts. Using the HTBI primer set, a first-round RT-PCR was run on the TCR CDR3. Via MiXCR, TCRdb re-called the multiplex PCR reads, giving one row per CDR3 protein. The sample includes hundreds of thousands of distinct CDR3 sequences, 16% of them seen just once. Sequenced input: blood. Source of these receptors: a woman in her forties with Graves' ophthalmopathy.

The CDR3 bases are TGTGCCAGTAGTATAGGGGTTGGCGGTGAGCAGTTCTTC. It translates to CASSIGVGGEQFF. J is TRBJ2-1 and V is TRBV19; the D is unclear. V was pared by 1 base and J by 9 bases, with 10 bases between. The germline V gene has CDR1 LNHDA and CDR2 SQIVND (reference sequence). CDR3 length equals 13 residues.

The V gene is TRBV6-1, the J gene TRBJ1-6; the D is unclear. V lost 8 bases and J lost 12, with 23 bases in between. The CDR3 extends over 15 amino acids. Germline lookup yields CDR1 MNHNS and CDR2 SASEGT. The CDR3 coding sequence is TGTGCCAGCTCCCCCGAAGGTAGCTCAATTCAACCCCTCCACTTT. It codes for CASSPEGSSIQPLHF.

This clonotype was seen ten or more times. The V call is TRBV5-8, the J call TRBJ2-7, with D perhaps matching TRBD1 (5 bases). This CDR3 contains 14 residues. The V end was cut by 9 bases, the J end by 2 bases, with 18 bases between. CDR1 is SGHTS and CDR2 is YDEGEE in the germline V gene. DNA of the CDR3: TGTGCCACTACACGACAGCGAACAACCTACGAGCAGTACTTC. It yields the protein CATTRQRTTYEQYF.

This clonotype was recorded many times. J is TRBJ1-1 and V is TRBV30; TRBD1 matches at 8 bases. V was pared by 0 bases and J by 3 bases, with 3 bases of the junction left unmatched. The CDR3 contains 14 residues. CDR1 is GTSNPN, CDR2 SVGIG, per germline (reference sequence). For the CDR3, the DNA is TGTGCCTGGAGTGTGACAGGGGCCTACACTGAAGCTTTCTTT. The encoded protein is CAWSVTGAYTEAFF.

This rearrangement joins TRBV6-1 to TRBJ1-6; unclear D gene. This CDR3 contains 17 residues. V lost 3 bases and J lost 3, with 15 bases in between. CDR1 and CDR2 from the germline V gene are MNHNS and SASEGT. This CDR3 is CASSDSTWRDYNSPLHF. CDR3 bases: TGTGCCAGCAGTGATAGTACGTGGAGGGACTATAATTCACCCCTCCACTTT.

This clonotype was detected ten times or more. V usage is TRBV20-1 and J usage is TRBJ1-6; weak D call: TRBD1 (5 bases). Per the germline V gene, CDR1 is DFQATT and CDR2 is SNEGSKA (reference sequence). The CDR3 totals 15 residues. V was shortened by 3 bases and J by 8 bases, with 17 bases between the two germline ends. The CDR3 bases are TGCAGTGCTAGGAATCCAGGGACGGGGGATTCACCCCTCCACTTT. It specifies CSARNPGTGDSPLHF.

This clonotype appeared many times. This chain uses TRBV7-9 with TRBJ2-3; 7 bases fit TRBD2. The germline CDR1 and CDR2 sequences are SEHNR and FQNEAQ (reference sequence). The CDR3 consists of 13 residues. The V and J ends lost 7 bases and 5 bases, in that order; junction bases with no gene match: 6. The CDR3 loop reads CASNSAGVDTQYF. Written as DNA, the CDR3 is TGTGCCAGCAACTCCGCGGGAGTAGATACGCAGTATTTT.

This clonotype was seen many times. The J gene is TRBJ1-5, the V gene TRBV7-2, with 7 nucleotides matching TRBD1. CDR1 and CDR2 (germline): SGHTA, FQGNSA. The trim removed 6 bases at V and 7 bases at J, leaving 12 bases unmatched. There are 15 residues in the CDR3. CDR3 residues: CASSSHTGAGQPQHF. CDR3 nucleotides: TGTGCCAGCAGTTCTCATACAGGGGCAGGGCAGCCCCAGCATTTT. The full variable domain, with the rest looked up from reference TRBV7-2 and TRBJ1-5, is GAGVSQSPSNKVTEKGKDVELRCDPISGHTALYWYRQSLGQGLEFLIYFQGNSAPDKSGLPSDRFSAERTGGSVSTLTIQRTQQEDSAVYLCASSSHTGAGQPQHFGDGTRLSIL.

This clonotype appeared a few times. The chain carries TRBV19 and TRBJ2-1; D could derive from TRBD1 or TRBD2 (5 bases each). Trimming left V 7 bases short and J 14 bases short, with 15 bases between. Germline CDR1 reads LNHDA; CDR2 reads SQIVND (reference sequence). The length of the CDR3 is 11 residues. For the CDR3, the DNA is TGTGCCAGTATCATCCCGAGGGGAGAGTTCTTC. Translation: CASIIPRGEFF.

This clonotype appeared many times. J is TRBJ1-1 and V is TRBV7-2; D unclear. In germline, CDR1 is SGHTA, CDR2 FQGNSA. CDR3 size: 14 residues. The germline V and J ends were trimmed by 5 bases and 1 base, with 11 bases remaining between them. The CDR3 is CASSTFTENTEAFF. The CDR3 nucleotides are TGTGCCAGCAGCACGTTCACAGAGAACACTGAAGCTTTCTTT.

On this clonotype: With a far larger clone one base away, a read error is the likely cause. The chain uses TRBV3-1 and TRBJ1-5; perhaps TRBD1 as D (6 bases). Germline V gene sequence: CDR1 LGHDT, CDR2 YNNKEL (reference sequence). The CDR3 length is 14 residues. The CDR3 region has the DNA TGTACCAGCAGCCTAGGACAGCACAATCAGCCCCAGCATTTT. Protein: CTSSLGQHNQPQHF.

V usage is TRBV3-1 and J usage is TRBJ2-1; 12 bases match TRBD2. This CDR3 region has 17 residues. The germline V gene has CDR1 LGHDT and CDR2 YNNKEL (reference sequence). Losses at the gene ends were 0 bases for V and 9 bases for J; bases not matched to a gene: 9. The CDR3 protein is CASSQDRLLAGGGEQFF. The CDR3 DNA follows: TGTGCCAGCAGCCAAGATCGGTTGCTAGCGGGAGGGGGTGAGCAGTTCTTC.

This clonotype was counted only a few times. The DNA for the CDR3 is TGTGCCAGCAGTCCGGCGTCTAGCGGCAATGAGCAGTTCTTC. Its translation is CASSPASSGNEQFF. This chain links TRBV27 with TRBJ2-1, with 7 bases matching TRBD2. The ends lost 5 bases at V and 6 bases at J; junction bases unmatched: 7. CDR3 length equals 14 residues. Germline loops: CDR1 MNHEY, CDR2 SMNVEV (reference sequence).

This clonotype was counted between two and nine times. The rearrangement joins TRBV6-2 or TRBV6-3 to TRBJ2-1; 11 nucleotides match TRBD2. The CDR3 has 16 amino acids. Germline V gene sequence: CDR1 MNHEY, CDR2 SVGEGT. J lost 6 bases, V lost 6 bases, and 10 bases had no gene match. The CDR3 region is CASRDPTSGSANEQFF. The CDR3 DNA follows: TGTGCCAGCAGAGATCCAACTAGCGGGAGTGCCAATGAGCAGTTCTTC.

Turning to this clonotype: Just one base apart from a much larger clone, this may be a read error. The chain joins TRBV2 to TRBJ1-6; D unclear. CDR1 is SNHLY and CDR2 is FYNNEI in the germline V gene. The CDR3 runs 16 residues. V gave up 5 bases and J gave up 0 bases, with 11 bases separating them. The CDR3 spells CASSPWVSSYNSPLHF. CDR3 DNA: TGTGCCAGCAGTCCCTGGGTGAGCTCCTATAATTCACCCCTCCACTTT.

The table lists this clonotype with a few counts. The chain joins TRBV6-5 to TRBJ2-1, with TRBD1 matching over 9 bases. J was trimmed by 4 bases and V by 2 bases; bases with no gene match: 0. Germline V gene data show CDR1 as MNHEY and CDR2 as SVGAGI. CDR3 length equals 14 residues. The CDR3 sequence: CASSYGTGYNEQFF. DNA for the CDR3: TGTGCCAGCAGTTACGGGACAGGGTACAATGAGCAGTTCTTC.

This clonotype was seen a handful of times. The CDR3 nucleotides read TGTGCCAGCAGCTTCGAGACTAGCTCCTACAATGAGCAGTTCTTC. It translates to CASSFETSSYNEQFF. The rearrangement uses TRBV7-9 and TRBJ2-1; a weak D match, TRBD2 (6 bases). The CDR3 is made up of 15 amino acids. CDR1 SEHNR and CDR2 FQNEAQ come from the germline V gene (reference sequence). Trimming stripped 3 bases from V and 0 bases from J, with 9 bases between.